Presented here are 4 T cell receptor beta chains from one specimen sequenced in a study of blood T cell repertoires in COVID-19. Sequencing was performed with immunoSEQ multiplex PCR; in TCRdb, only in-frame clones are kept and a portion is missing. Of approximately 150,000 clones listed, 70% to 90% are singletons. The material sequenced was peripheral blood. These receptors were collected from a woman in her sixties or seventies with acute or convalescent COVID-19.

This clone was seen once. Here the CDR3 DNA reads TGTGCCAGCAGTTTTCTCCGGGAGGACACTGAAGCTTTCTTT. The encoded protein is CASSFLREDTEAFF. The chain recombines TRBV28 with TRBJ1-1; unclear D gene. The germline V and J ends were trimmed by 3 bases and 3 bases, with 11 bases remaining between them. CDR1 is MDHEN, CDR2 SYDVKM, per germline. The CDR3 consists of 14 residues.

The sample holds one count of this clone. This chain joins TRBV5-1 and TRBJ1-1; D may be TRBD1 (5 bases). The CDR3 contains 15 residues. With 0 bases removed from V and 4 bases from J, the gap between germline ends came to 13 bases. Germline-derived CDR1 and CDR2 are SGHRS and YFSETQ. The CDR3 DNA follows: TGCGCCAGCAGCTTGGCCGAGGCGGGGGGCACTGAAGCTTTCTTT. Amino acid sequence: CASSLAEAGGTEAFF.

This chain joins TRBV2 and TRBJ1-1; 7 bases match TRBD1. V was pared by 6 bases and J by 2 bases, with 6 bases of the junction left unmatched. CDR3 length: 14 residues. The germline CDR1 and CDR2 sequences are SNHLY and FYNNEI. The CDR3 here is CASRLGQTNTEAFF. CDR3 nucleotides: TGTGCCAGCAGACTGGGACAGACCAACACTGAAGCTTTCTTT.

This CDR3 is CASSLRRGSEKLFF. The CDR3 nucleotides read TGTGCCAGCAGCTTACGACGGGGGAGCGAAAAACTGTTTTTT. This chain connects TRBV7-2 to TRBJ1-4; tentative D call: TRBD1 (5 bases). Trimming stripped 2 bases from V and 8 bases from J, with 12 bases between. Germline V CDR1 and CDR2: SGHTA, FQGNSA. The CDR3 loop spans 14 amino acids.